A selection of T cell receptor beta chains follows, all from one sample in a study of cytomegalovirus exposure and HLA in healthy donors. Generated by immunoSEQ multiplex PCR, the TCRdb table keeps only in-frame clones and is missing some. The data show about 140,000 clones, with around 80% seen just once and under 3% held by the top ten. Input material: PBMCs. The receptors derive from a female donor in good health and CMV-seronegative. The CDR3 runs from the conserved cysteine through the conserved F or W. The D gene is left open where the match is weak. The listing skips clone size in some rows; elsewhere it reads once, few, many or a size class.

clone size	D gene	V gene	J gene	CDR3 DNA	CDR3 protein
-	-	TRBV7-6	TRBJ2-1	TGTGCCAGCAGCTTAACGACTGCCTATCGCAATGAGCAGTTCTTC	CASSLTTAYRNEQFF
-	TRBD1	TRBV19	TRBJ2-5	TGTGCCAGTAGTATCCTAGGCATAAGGGACAGAGAAGAGACCCAGTACTTC	CASSILGIRDREETQYF
-	-	TRBV6-5	TRBJ1-2	TGTGCCAGCAGTAACCCCGAGACAGTCTATGGCTACACCTTC	CASSNPETVYGYTF
-	-	TRBV7-9	TRBJ2-7	TGTTCCAGCAGCGGCGTGGGCCCCGAGCAGTACTTC	CSSSGVGPEQYF
-	TRBD2	TRBV13	TRBJ2-1	TGTGCCAGCAGCGTAGGACTAGATAACGACAATGAGCAGTTCTTC	CASSVGLDNDNEQFF
-	TRBD1	TRBV4-1	TRBJ1-5	TGCGCCAGCAGCCATACCCCAGGGACAGGGGGAAATCAGCCCCAGCATTTT	CASSHTPGTGGNQPQHF
-	-	TRBV5-8	TRBJ2-7	TGTGCCAGCAGCTTGGCCGGGGTAGGCCACGAGCAGTACTTC	CASSLAGVGHEQYF
-	-	TRBV7-7	TRBJ1-1	TGTGCCAGCAGCCTGCGATTGAACACTGAAGCTTTCTTT	CASSLRLNTEAFF
-	-	TRBV4-3	TRBJ2-7	TGCGCCAGCAGCCAAGATCGAACAGCCTCCTACGAGCAGTACTTC	CASSQDRTASYEQYF
-	-	TRBV6-1	TRBJ2-7	TGTGCCAGCTACGACGGGAACTACGAGCAGTACTTC	CASYDGNYEQYF
once	-	TRBV20-1	TRBJ2-1	TGCAGTGCTCCCCGAGGTCATGAGCAGTTCTTC	CSAPRGHEQFF
-	-	TRBV27	TRBJ1-4	TGTGCCAGCAGTTTCCGGGCCCCTACAGCCAGAGGGGGAGAAAAACTGTTTTTT	CASSFRAPTARGGEKLFF
-	-	TRBV19	TRBJ1-2	TGTGCCAGTAGCCCTCGACAGAACTATGGCTACACCTTC	CASSPRQNYGYTF
-	TRBD1	TRBV18	TRBJ2-1	TGTGCCAGCTCACCACTTGGACAGGCCGTGGGGAATGAGCAGTTCTTC	CASSPLGQAVGNEQFF
-	TRBD2	TRBV7-8	TRBJ2-1	TGTGCCAGCAGCTTAGTAGGGACTAGCGGGGGTGGGCATGAGCAGTTCTTC	CASSLVGTSGGGHEQFF
-	-	TRBV29-1	TRBJ2-2	TGCAGCGTTGGGGACACCCGCACCGGGGAGCTGTTTTTT	CSVGDTRTGELFF
few	-	TRBV6-1	TRBJ1-6	TGTGCCAGCAGAAGGGGGAGCTCCTATAATTCACCCCTCCACTTT	CASRRGSSYNSPLHF
-	-	TRBV19	TRBJ1-5	TGTGCCAGTAGTATAGATCCATCTCAGCCCCAGCATTTT	CASSIDPSQPQHF
-	-	TRBV28	TRBJ1-5	TGTGCCAGCAGTTTCTTGGGAGTAGGCCAGCCCCAGCATTTT	CASSFLGVGQPQHF
-	TRBD1	TRBV27	TRBJ2-7	TGTGCCAGCAGTTTGTTTCGGACAGGGGGCGGGCAGTACTTC	CASSLFRTGGGQYF
-	-	TRBV27	TRBJ2-2	TGTGCCAGCGTTAGTCTTGCCGGGGAGCTGTTTTTT	CASVSLAGELFF
-	-	TRBV5-6	TRBJ2-3	TGTGCCAGCAGCTTGAGGGGGAGTTGGAGCACAGATACGCAGTATTTT	CASSLRGSWSTDTQYF
-	TRBD2	TRBV2	TRBJ2-3	TGTGCCAGCCAGACTAGCGGTACTAGCACAGATACGCAGTATTTT	CASQTSGTSTDTQYF
-	-	TRBV30	TRBJ1-4	TGTGCCTGGAGTAGAACTACAAGTAATGAAAAACTGTTTTTT	CAWSRTTSNEKLFF
-	TRBD1	TRBV7-9	TRBJ1-4	TGTGCCAGCAGCACCGGACAGGGGGCTAATGAAAAACTGTTTTTT	CASSTGQGANEKLFF
-	TRBD2	TRBV5-1	TRBJ2-1	TGCGCCAGCAGCATAGCGGGAGAGGTGCCTTATGGGCAGTTCTTC	CASSIAGEVPYGQFF
once	TRBD2	TRBV5-1	TRBJ2-3	TGCGCCAGCAGCTTGCGGCCGCGACTAGCGGGGGGCGAAACCACAGATACGCAGTATTTT	CASSLRPRLAGGETTDTQYF
-	TRBD2	TRBV9	TRBJ2-7	TGTGCCAGCAGCGTAGAACTAGCGGGAGGCGAGCAGTACTTC	CASSVELAGGEQYF
-	-	TRBV9	TRBJ2-2	TGTGCCAGCAGCGTTACTAGCCGAACCGGGGAGCTGTTTTTT	CASSVTSRTGELFF
-	-	TRBV6-7	TRBJ1-5	TGTGCCAGCATTCCGGACAGCCTAGGGGATCAGCCCCAGCATTTT	CASIPDSLGDQPQHF
once	TRBD1	TRBV7-9	TRBJ1-1	TGTGCCAGCAGCCCGCCGGGGACAGGCCGAAAAGCTTTCTTT	CASSPPGTGRKAFF
-	-	TRBV5-1	TRBJ2-7	TGCGCCAGCAGCCCCATATCCGGGAACTACGAGCAGTACTTC	CASSPISGNYEQYF
-	-	TRBV6-1	TRBJ1-3	TGTGCCAGCAGTGAACAGTCTGGAAACACCATATATTTT	CASSEQSGNTIYF
-	-	TRBV7-2	TRBJ2-2	TGTGCCAGCAGCCGAGATAACACCGGGGAGCTGTTTTTT	CASSRDNTGELFF
-	TRBD1	TRBV19	TRBJ2-6	TGTGCCAGTACTTCCGGGACAGCGAACGTCCTGACTTTC	CASTSGTANVLTF
-	-	TRBV28	TRBJ1-1	TGTGCCAGCAGTTTATTTCAACAGGGAAGGCATTCCGTGAACACTGAAGCTTTCTTT	CASSLFQQGRHSVNTEAFF
few	-	TRBV28	TRBJ1-5	TGTGCCAGCGTCGCCTTAGTGCCCAATCAGCCCCAGCATTTT	CASVALVPNQPQHF
-	-	TRBV7-2	TRBJ1-2	TGTGCCAGCAGCTTCTCGAGAGATGGCTACACCTTC	CASSFSRDGYTF
-	-	TRBV6-6	TRBJ2-3	TGTGCCAGCAGTTCAACAACAGGCCCAGATACGCAGTATTTT	CASSSTTGPDTQYF
-	TRBD1	TRBV5-1	TRBJ2-4	TGCGCCAGCAGCTGGGGGACAGTTACCAAAAACATTCAGTACTTC	CASSWGTVTKNIQYF
-	-	TRBV19	TRBJ2-1	TGTGCCACTAACGGGGGAAGGGTCGATGAGCAGTTCTTC	CATNGGRVDEQFF